A single sample gave rise to the 27 T cell receptor beta chains below, sequenced in a study of CD8 T cells in ankylosing spondylitis. TCRdb used MiXCR to reprocess the 5' RACE reads, holding one entry per CDR3 protein. This sample has 200,000 to 250,000 distinct CDR3 sequences, with about a quarter found just once. Material for sequencing was blood, either unsorted or a sorted T cell fraction (not recorded which). These receptors came from a male donor with ankylosing spondylitis or in good health (not recorded which).

The genes are TRBV20-1 and TRBJ2-7; D is perhaps TRBD2 (6 bases). The CDR3 contains 12 residues. The germline V gene encodes CDR1 DFQATT and CDR2 SNEGSKA (reference sequence). Between the trimmed V and J ends, which lost 4 bases and 5 bases, there was a span of 12 bases. The CDR3 nucleotides are TGCAGTGCTATCCGGGACTCTGACGAGCAGTACTTC. The encoded protein is CSAIRDSDEQYF.

At least ten counts were recorded for this clonotype. This chain links TRBV20-1 with TRBJ1-2; 7 bases fit TRBD1. The CDR3 spans 14 residues. Germline V gives CDR1 DFQATT, CDR2 SNEGSKA (reference sequence). J lost 0 bases, V lost 3 bases, and 4 bases had no gene match. As DNA, the CDR3 is TGCAGTGCTAGTGGACAGGTAGCTAACTATGGCTACACCTTC. Protein sequence: CSASGQVANYGYTF.

This clonotype appeared a few times. The rearrangement links TRBV12-3 or TRBV12-4 to TRBJ2-1, with a weak D call TRBD2 (5 bases). The V gene lost 6 bases and the J gene lost 7 bases, with 16 bases spanning the gap. The CDR3 has 14 amino acids. The CDR3 here is CASSPGSTRNEQFF. The CDR3 DNA reads as TGTGCCAGCAGCCCCGGTAGTACTAGAAATGAGCAGTTCTTC.

This clonotype was observed at least ten times. The chain carries TRBV20-1 and TRBJ2-3, with D perhaps assigned TRBD1 or TRBD2 (5 bases each). The CDR3 runs to 15 residues. V was trimmed by 6 bases and J by 6 bases, leaving 22 bases between them. The germline V gene has CDR1 DFQATT and CDR2 SNEGSKA (reference sequence). Here the CDR3 reads CSARLPGRRADTQYF. Written as DNA, the CDR3 is TGCAGTGCCCGACTCCCGGGACGCAGGGCCGATACGCAGTATTTT.

This clonotype was observed many times. The chain joins TRBV28 to TRBJ2-4, with 9 bases fitting TRBD1. In germline, CDR1 is MDHEN, CDR2 SYDVKM. The CDR3 is 15 residues long. Germline trimming cut 5 bases from V and 8 bases from J; bases unmatched to any gene: 10. CDR3 sequence (DNA): TGTGCCAGCAGTACCCCGACAGGGGGTAGTTACATTCAGTACTTC. Translating gives CASSTPTGGSYIQYF.

This rearrangement joins TRBV7-2 to TRBJ2-7, with TRBD2 identical over 8 bases. Trimming cost V 2 bases and J 5 bases; bases outside gene matches: 8. Germline V gene data show CDR1 as SGHTA and CDR2 as FQGNSA. This CDR3 has 15 residues. The CDR3 DNA sequence: TGTGCCAGCAGCTTAATCGGGACTAGTCACGACGAGCAGTACTTC. Protein: CASSLIGTSHDEQYF.

Sample share makes this clonotype medium-sized. V gene TRBV28 combines with J gene TRBJ2-3; 7 nucleotides agree with TRBD2. The CDR3 totals 15 residues. V lost 5 bases, J lost 2 bases, and 7 bases stayed unmatched. Per germline, CDR1 MDHEN and CDR2 SYDVKM. In DNA, the CDR3 is TGTGCCAGCAGTCCCCCTAGCGGCCTCACAGATACGCAGTATTTT. Translated: CASSPPSGLTDTQYF.

This clonotype was seen at least ten times. This chain links TRBV29-1 with TRBJ2-7, with 11 bases fitting TRBD2. Germline CDR1 and CDR2: SQVTM and ANQGSEA. Trimming cost V 7 bases and J 7 bases; bases outside gene matches: 15. The CDR3 has 15 amino acids. The DNA for the CDR3 is TGCAGCGCTGCCCTACTAGCGGGAGAATATAGTGAGCAGTACTTC. Residues: CSAALLAGEYSEQYF.

This clonotype was seen repeatedly, ten times or more. The V call is TRBV20-1, the J call TRBJ2-1, with 8 bases identical to TRBD2. V was pared by 0 bases and J by 6 bases, with 10 bases of the junction left unmatched. The CDR3 loop spans 16 amino acids. The germline V gene has CDR1 DFQATT and CDR2 SNEGSKA (reference sequence). CDR3 protein: CSARDSLAGGGNEQFF. The CDR3 region has the DNA TGCAGTGCTAGAGATTCCTTGGCGGGAGGTGGCAATGAGCAGTTCTTC.

This clonotype appeared many times. The chain carries TRBV4-1 and TRBJ2-3; D unclear. Trimming stripped 0 bases from V and 2 bases from J, with 6 bases between. The CDR3 has 14 residues. Looked up from germline, CDR1 is MGHRA and CDR2 is YSYEKL. The CDR3 DNA sequence: TGCGCCAGCAGCCAAGATCCATACACAGATACGCAGTATTTT. Amino acids: CASSQDPYTDTQYF.

This clonotype came up a few times. V gene TRBV10-3 combines with J gene TRBJ2-3, with D unclear. Germline CDR1 and CDR2: ENHRY and SYGVKD. Trimming took 9 bases from V and 3 from J, leaving 13 bases between them. The CDR3 has 13 residues. The CDR3 region has the DNA TGTGCCATTGGACCACGTGGGACAGATACGCAGTATTTT. Protein product: CAIGPRGTDTQYF.

This clonotype was counted at least ten times. This rearrangement joins TRBV5-1 to TRBJ2-7; D gene unclear. The CDR3 runs 15 residues. Trimming removed 4 bases from V and 7 bases from J, with 21 bases in between. The V gene's germline CDR1 is SGHRS and CDR2 YFSETQ. CDR3: CASSLSTGSMGEQYF. CDR3 nucleotide sequence: TGCGCCAGCAGCCTATCGACGGGCTCTATGGGTGAGCAGTACTTC.

This clonotype was picked up many times. The chain links TRBV5-1 to TRBJ2-7; D is perhaps TRBD2 (5 bases). There are 16 residues in the CDR3. From germline, CDR1 is SGHRS and CDR2 YFSETQ. Trimming took 0 bases from V and 2 from J, leaving 15 bases between them. The CDR3 loop is CASSLARGRGTYEQYF. DNA of the CDR3: TGCGCCAGCAGCTTGGCCAGAGGGAGAGGGACCTACGAGCAGTACTTC.

Only a few counts were recorded for this clonotype. The chain has TRBV6-5 and TRBJ2-2; D is possibly TRBD1 (6 bases). The CDR3 is made up of 15 amino acids. Germline values: CDR1 MNHEY, CDR2 SVGAGI. V was clipped by 0 bases and J by 6 bases, with 11 bases between them. CDR3: CASSYSPGDAGELFF. The CDR3 DNA sequence: TGTGCCAGCAGTTACTCTCCAGGGGACGCCGGGGAGCTGTTTTTT.

This clonotype was counted ten times or more. The chain has TRBV4-1 and TRBJ2-2; D is perhaps TRBD1 (5 bases). CDR3 length: 14 residues. Germline lookup yields CDR1 MGHRA and CDR2 YSYEKL. V lost 0 bases and J 9 bases, leaving 11 bases between the germline ends. The CDR3 protein is CASSQDPQGRELFF. The CDR3 nucleotides read TGCGCCAGCAGCCAAGACCCTCAGGGAAGGGAGCTGTTTTTT.

This clonotype showed up just a few times. The chain is built from TRBV29-1 and TRBJ1-1, with 11 positions matching TRBD1. The CDR3 runs 18 residues. The V gene's germline CDR1 is SQVTM and CDR2 ANQGSEA. V lost 4 bases and J lost 1; bases outside the gene matches: 14. The CDR3 protein is CSVGTLVGQGDPNTEAFF. DNA of the CDR3: TGCAGCGTTGGGACCCTCGTGGGACAGGGGGACCCGAACACTGAAGCTTTCTTT.

Many counts were recorded for this clonotype. The chain carries TRBV5-1 and TRBJ2-1; TRBD2 matches at 7 bases. The length of the CDR3 is 16 residues. The V gene's germline CDR1 is SGHRS and CDR2 YFSETQ. V trimming: 1 base; J trimming: 4 bases; junction bases outside the gene matches: 8. This CDR3 reads CASSLWSGGPYNEQFF. CDR3 nucleotides: TGCGCCAGCAGCTTGTGGTCGGGAGGCCCATACAATGAGCAGTTCTTC.

A remark on this clonotype: A much larger clone differs from this one at a single base, so this may be a read error. J is TRBJ1-5 and V is TRBV4-1; D is perhaps TRBD1 (5 bases). V was trimmed by 0 bases and J by 1 base, leaving 13 bases between them. The CDR3 is 17 amino acids. CDR1 is MGHRA and CDR2 is YSYEKL in the germline V gene. The CDR3 DNA follows: TGCGCCAGCAGCCAAGATGCGTGGGGCGGAAGCAATCAGCCCCAGCATTTT. Encoded protein: CASSQDAWGGSNQPQHF.

This clonotype has just a few counts. V is TRBV7-8 and J is TRBJ2-7; 13 nucleotides agree with TRBD2. Losses at the gene ends were 3 bases for V and 5 bases for J; bases not matched to a gene: 16. The CDR3 extends over 19 amino acids. Germline values: CDR1 SGHVS, CDR2 FQNEAQ. CDR3 protein: CASSFTFTKTSGRRNEQYF. In nucleotides, the CDR3 is TGTGCCAGCAGCTTTACATTTACGAAGACTAGCGGGAGGAGGAACGAGCAGTACTTC.

The rearrangement uses TRBV7-2 and TRBJ2-3; 8 bases fit TRBD2. The trim removed 2 bases at V and 6 bases at J, leaving 4 bases unmatched. The CDR3 is 14 residues long. The germline V gene encodes CDR1 SGHTA and CDR2 FQGNSA. The CDR3 DNA reads as TGTGCCAGCAGCTTAAACGGGAGGGCGGATACGCAGTATTTT. Its protein is CASSLNGRADTQYF.

This clonotype showed up many times. The CDR3 sequence is CASSLVTYSQGAPAGANVLTF. The CDR3 DNA sequence: TGCGCCAGCAGCTTGGTTACTTATTCTCAGGGGGCACCTGCTGGGGCCAACGTCCTGACTTTC. The chain employs TRBV5-1 and TRBJ2-6; 8 bases line up with TRBD1. The V segment lost 0 bases and the J segment 2 bases; nucleotides outside the gene matches: 16. The CDR3 sequence is 21 residues long. Germline CDR1 reads SGHRS; CDR2 reads YFSETQ.

J is TRBJ2-3 and V is TRBV5-1, with D unresolved. This CDR3 spans 12 amino acids. V lost 2 bases to trimming and J lost 8 bases, with 9 bases between them. CDR1 is SGHRS, CDR2 YFSETQ, per germline. CDR3 bases: TGCGCCAGCAGCTTAGAGCCAGGTACGCAGTATTTT. It codes for CASSLEPGTQYF.

V and J are TRBV12-5 and TRBJ2-6, with D hard to call. The CDR3 loop spans 15 amino acids. V lost 1 base to trimming and J lost 0 bases, with 4 bases between them. Germline assignment: CDR1 LGHNT and CDR2 FRNRAP. The DNA for the CDR3 is TGTGCTAGTGGTTTGGCCACCTCTGGGGCCAACGTCCTGACTTTC. Amino acids: CASGLATSGANVLTF.

This clonotype was observed at least ten times. J is TRBJ2-2 and V is TRBV6-5; the D call may be TRBD1 or TRBD2 (5 bases each). Germline V gives CDR1 MNHEY, CDR2 SVGAGI. There are 14 residues in the CDR3. V lost 0 bases, J lost 5 bases, and 7 bases lay in between. The CDR3 protein is CASSYSGDTGELFF. CDR3 coding DNA: TGTGCCAGCAGTTACTCGGGGGATACCGGGGAGCTGTTTTTT.

This clonotype was seen a few times. The V and J genes are TRBV6-4 and TRBJ2-1; 12 bases match TRBD2. CDR3 length equals 17 residues. CDR1 and CDR2 from the germline V gene are MRHNA and SNTAGT. After removal of 0 bases from V and 8 bases from J, the junction contained 8 bases not matched to a gene. CDR3 bases: TGTGCCAGCAGTGACTCCCCTCCTAGCGGGAGGGGCTATGAGCAGTTCTTC. This translates into CASSDSPPSGRGYEQFF.

This clonotype occurred many times. The chain is built from TRBV12-3 or TRBV12-4 and TRBJ2-1, with D hard to call. V lost 5 bases and J 4 bases, leaving 3 bases between the germline ends. There are 11 residues in the CDR3. CDR3 DNA sequence: TGTGCCAGCAGTGCTTACAATGAGCAGTTCTTC. It encodes CASSAYNEQFF.

The chain employs TRBV7-2 and TRBJ2-1; 13 nucleotides align to TRBD2. The CDR3 extends over 18 amino acids. Germline assignment: CDR1 SGHTA and CDR2 FQGNSA. The ends lost 6 bases at V and 4 bases at J; junction bases unmatched: 12. The DNA of the CDR3 is TGTGCCAGCAGTCCGGTGGTGGGACTAGCGGGAACGTACAATGAGCAGTTCTTC. Residues: CASSPVVGLAGTYNEQFF.